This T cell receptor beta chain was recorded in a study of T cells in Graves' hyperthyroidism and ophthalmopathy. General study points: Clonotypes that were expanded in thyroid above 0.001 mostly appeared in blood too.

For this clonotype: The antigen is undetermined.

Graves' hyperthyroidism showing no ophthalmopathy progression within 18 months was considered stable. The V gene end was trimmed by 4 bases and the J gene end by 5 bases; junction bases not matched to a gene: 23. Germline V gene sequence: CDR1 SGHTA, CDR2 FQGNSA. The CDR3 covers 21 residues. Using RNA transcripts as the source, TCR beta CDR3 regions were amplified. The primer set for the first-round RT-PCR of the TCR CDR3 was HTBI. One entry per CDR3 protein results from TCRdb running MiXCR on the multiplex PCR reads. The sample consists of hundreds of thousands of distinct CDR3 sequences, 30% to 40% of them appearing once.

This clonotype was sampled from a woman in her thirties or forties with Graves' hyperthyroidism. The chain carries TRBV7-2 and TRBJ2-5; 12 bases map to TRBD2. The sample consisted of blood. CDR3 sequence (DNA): TGTGCCAGCAGCTCCCGGCCTGGGCTAGCGGGGGGGCCGGGGCCCTCTGAGACCCAGTACTTC. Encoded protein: CASSSRPGLAGGPGPSETQYF.